This T cell receptor beta chain was captured in a study of pediatric ulcerative colitis (dated by TCRdb to the late 2010s). Notes on the research overall: Among the ulcerative colitis patients, about seven had pancolitis and two had left-sided colitis, and histology in every patient was consistent with ulcerative colitis. Roughly nine newly diagnosed, treatment-naive pediatric ulcerative colitis patients and four non-IBD control children each provided paired blood and rectal samples. By Pediatric Ulcerative Colitis Activity Index, mild disease was classified in two patients, moderate disease in four and acute severe colitis in three. Broader findings and caveats from the paper: Because the repertoires came from total lymphocyte DNA, rare subsets such as regulatory T cells may have patterns that are not reflected. With only a few individuals, the healthy control group was small. Blood-derived T cells may have been included in rectal pinch biopsies, especially in patients with overt colitis. For technical reasons, blood samples from a couple of patients gave substantially fewer templates, and these samples were excluded from the blood-rectal overlap analysis. Significantly higher autologous blood-rectal clonal overlap was found in ulcerative colitis patients than in controls, which suggested increased T cell trafficking to inflamed tissue. Rectal repertoire features separated controls, mild-moderate and acute severe colitis patients; acute severe colitis showed reduced rectal diversity due to clonal expansions. A couple of rectal CDR3 clonotypes were found in every ulcerative colitis patient but in no control.

The CDR3 starts with the cysteine, ends with the phenylalanine, and has 14 residues. The only DNA kept is the CDR3, 42 bases in frame from the first base. Through the immunoSEQ TRB Survey service, multiplex V and J primers were used to amplify rearranged CDR3 beta regions from genomic DNA. To keep depth equal across samples, survey-level sequencing depth of up to 500,000 reads per sample was applied. The libraries were purified, combined into pools and sequenced with Illumina technology. Processing in the source paper ran as follows. Productive clonality, sample overlap, pairwise scatters, CDR3 beta length, V/D/J gene usage and productiveness were assessed with immunoSEQ online tools. Alongside Shannon and Simpson indices, calculated diversity was computed as the number of unique rearrangements divided by total templates, multiplied by 100. Z-score normalized data were analyzed by principal component analysis with the R prcomp function and the ggbiplot package. Blood-rectal clonal overlap within each subject was quantified with Morisita's index. This immuneACCESS table, as held by TCRdb, lists in-frame sequences with V and J called but not all clones. Of the missing ones, under half trace to an unresolved V gene in checked studies; the others have no known cause. The V and J calls and clone size come from that table; D and trimming were worked out from the DNA. Recorded for this sample are fewer than 20,000 clones; just under 75% of them occurred a single time. The ten largest account for around 7% of the sample.

On this clone itself: Its antigen is not yet known. No base quality information exists; no much larger clone differs at one position.

One to two pinch biopsies were taken from the rectum for research during colonoscopy. Ulcerative colitis patients had received no immunosuppressive medication before the diagnostic colonoscopy. Before DNA isolation, rectal biopsies were subjected to proteinase K digestion. The Wizard kit (Promega) was used to extract genomic DNA from the blood and intestinal samples. This chain is built from TRBV21-1 and TRBJ2-7. TRBV21-1 is a pseudogene locus. The receptor comes from a boy younger than 18 with moderate ulcerative colitis. Sequenced input: gut tissue. Read as DNA, the sequence is TGTGCCAGCAGCCTGAGGGGCCTGGCCTACGAGCAGTACTTC. Protein translation: CASSLRGLAYEQYF.